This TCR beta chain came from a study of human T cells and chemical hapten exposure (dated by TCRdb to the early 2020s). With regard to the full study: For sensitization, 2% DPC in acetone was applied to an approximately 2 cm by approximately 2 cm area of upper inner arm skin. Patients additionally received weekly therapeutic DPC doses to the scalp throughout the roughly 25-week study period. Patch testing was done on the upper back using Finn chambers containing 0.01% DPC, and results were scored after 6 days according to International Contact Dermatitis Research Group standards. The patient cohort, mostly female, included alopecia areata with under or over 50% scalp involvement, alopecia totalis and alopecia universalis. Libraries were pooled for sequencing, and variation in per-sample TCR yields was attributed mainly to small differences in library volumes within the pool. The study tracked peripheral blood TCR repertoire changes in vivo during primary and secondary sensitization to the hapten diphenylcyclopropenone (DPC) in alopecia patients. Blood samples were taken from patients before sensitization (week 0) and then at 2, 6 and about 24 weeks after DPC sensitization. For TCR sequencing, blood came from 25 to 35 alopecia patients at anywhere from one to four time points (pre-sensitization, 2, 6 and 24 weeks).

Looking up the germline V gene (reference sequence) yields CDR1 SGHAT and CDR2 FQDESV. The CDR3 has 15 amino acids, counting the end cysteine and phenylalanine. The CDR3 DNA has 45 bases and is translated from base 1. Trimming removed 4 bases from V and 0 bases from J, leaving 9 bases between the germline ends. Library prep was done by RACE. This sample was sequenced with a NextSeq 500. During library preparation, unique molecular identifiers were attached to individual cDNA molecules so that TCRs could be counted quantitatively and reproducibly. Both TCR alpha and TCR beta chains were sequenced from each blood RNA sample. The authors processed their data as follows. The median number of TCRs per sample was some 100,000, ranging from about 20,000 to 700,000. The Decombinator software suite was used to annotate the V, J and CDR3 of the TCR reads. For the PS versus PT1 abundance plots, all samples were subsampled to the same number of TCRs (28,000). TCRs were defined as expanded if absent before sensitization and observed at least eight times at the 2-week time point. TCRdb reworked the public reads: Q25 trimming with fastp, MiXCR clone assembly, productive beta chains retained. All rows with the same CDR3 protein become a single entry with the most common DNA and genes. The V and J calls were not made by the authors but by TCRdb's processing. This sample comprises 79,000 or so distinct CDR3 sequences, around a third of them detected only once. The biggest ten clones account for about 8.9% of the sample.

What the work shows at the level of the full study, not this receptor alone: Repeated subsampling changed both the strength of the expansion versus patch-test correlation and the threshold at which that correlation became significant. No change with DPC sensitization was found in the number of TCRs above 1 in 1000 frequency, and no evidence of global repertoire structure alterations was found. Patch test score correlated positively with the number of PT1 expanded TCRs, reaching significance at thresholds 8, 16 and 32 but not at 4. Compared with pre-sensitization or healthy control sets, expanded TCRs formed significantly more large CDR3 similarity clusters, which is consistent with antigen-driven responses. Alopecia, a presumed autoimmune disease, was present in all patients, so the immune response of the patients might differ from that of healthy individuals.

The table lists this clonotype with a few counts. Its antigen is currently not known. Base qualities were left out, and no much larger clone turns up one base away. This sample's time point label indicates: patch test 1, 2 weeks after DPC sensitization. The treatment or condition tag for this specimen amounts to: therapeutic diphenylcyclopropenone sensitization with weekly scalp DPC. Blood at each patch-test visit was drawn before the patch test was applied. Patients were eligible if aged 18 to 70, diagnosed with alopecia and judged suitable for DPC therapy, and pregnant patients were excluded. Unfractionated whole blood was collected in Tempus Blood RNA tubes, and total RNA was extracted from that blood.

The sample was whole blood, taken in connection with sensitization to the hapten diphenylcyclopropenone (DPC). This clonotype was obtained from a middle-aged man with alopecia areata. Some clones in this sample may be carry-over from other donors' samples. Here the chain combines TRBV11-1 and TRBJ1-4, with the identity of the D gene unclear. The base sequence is TGTGCCAGCAGCTCCCGAGATGCAACTAATGAAAAACTGTTTTTT. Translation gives CASSSRDATNEKLFF.